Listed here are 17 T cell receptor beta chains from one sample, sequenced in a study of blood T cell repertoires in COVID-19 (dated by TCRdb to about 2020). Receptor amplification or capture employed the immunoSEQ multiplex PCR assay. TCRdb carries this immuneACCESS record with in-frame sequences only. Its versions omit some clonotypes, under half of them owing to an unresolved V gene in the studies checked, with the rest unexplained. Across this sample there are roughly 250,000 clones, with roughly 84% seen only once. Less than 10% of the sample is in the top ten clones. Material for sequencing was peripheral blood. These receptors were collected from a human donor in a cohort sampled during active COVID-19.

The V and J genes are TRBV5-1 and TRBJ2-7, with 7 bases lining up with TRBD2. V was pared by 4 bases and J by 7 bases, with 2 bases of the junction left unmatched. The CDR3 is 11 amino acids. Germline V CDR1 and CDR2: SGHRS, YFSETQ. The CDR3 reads CASSLAEEQYF. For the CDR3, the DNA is TGCGCCAGCAGCCTAGCGGAGGAGCAGTACTTC.

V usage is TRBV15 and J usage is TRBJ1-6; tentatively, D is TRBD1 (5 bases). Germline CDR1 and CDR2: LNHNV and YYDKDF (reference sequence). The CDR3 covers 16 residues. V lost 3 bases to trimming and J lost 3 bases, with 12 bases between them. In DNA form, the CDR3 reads TGTGCCACCAGCAGCACGACCGGGGGCTATAATTCACCCCTCCACTTT. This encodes CATSSTTGGYNSPLHF. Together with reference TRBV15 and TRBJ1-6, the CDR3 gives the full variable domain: DAMVIQNPRYQVTQFGKPVTLSCSQTLNHNVMYWYQQKSSQAPKLLFHYYDKDFNNEADTPDNFQSRRPNTSFCFLDIRSPGLGDTAMYLCATSSTTGGYNSPLHFGNGTRLTVT.

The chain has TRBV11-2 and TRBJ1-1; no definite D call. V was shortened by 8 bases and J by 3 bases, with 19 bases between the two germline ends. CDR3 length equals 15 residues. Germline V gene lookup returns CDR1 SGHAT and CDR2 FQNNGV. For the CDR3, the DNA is TGTGCCAGCGTCGAGCGTGTGGGTTGGGACACTGAAGCTTTCTTT. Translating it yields CASVERVGWDTEAFF.

The CDR3 loop is CASSLTGGRAEAFF. The CDR3 coding sequence is TGTGCCAGCAGTTTGACAGGGGGTAGGGCTGAAGCTTTCTTT. The V and J genes are TRBV27 and TRBJ1-1; 9 bases line up with TRBD1. CDR3 length equals 14 residues. Germline values: CDR1 MNHEY, CDR2 SMNVEV (reference sequence). The junction had 5 bases not matched to a gene; V was cut back by 3 bases and J by 6 bases.

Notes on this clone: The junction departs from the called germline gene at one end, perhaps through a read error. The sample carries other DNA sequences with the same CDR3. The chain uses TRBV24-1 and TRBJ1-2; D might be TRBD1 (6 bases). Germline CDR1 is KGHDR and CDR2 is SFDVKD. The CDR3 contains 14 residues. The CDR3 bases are TGTGCCACCAGTGATTCAACAGGGAACTATGGCTATACCTTC. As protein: CATSDSTGNYGYTF.

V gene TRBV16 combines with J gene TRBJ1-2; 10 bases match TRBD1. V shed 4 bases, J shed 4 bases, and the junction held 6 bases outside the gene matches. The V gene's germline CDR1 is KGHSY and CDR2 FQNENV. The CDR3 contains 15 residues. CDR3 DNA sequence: TGTGCCAGCAGCCCGGGACAGGGGAATCGCTATGGCTACACCTTC. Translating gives CASSPGQGNRYGYTF.

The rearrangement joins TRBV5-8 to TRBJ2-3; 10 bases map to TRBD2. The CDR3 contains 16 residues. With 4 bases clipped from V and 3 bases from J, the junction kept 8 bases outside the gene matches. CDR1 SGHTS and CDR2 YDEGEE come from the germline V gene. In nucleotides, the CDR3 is TGTGCCAGCAGCCACTTTAGCGGGGGGTTTACAGATACGCAGTATTTT. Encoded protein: CASSHFSGGFTDTQYF.

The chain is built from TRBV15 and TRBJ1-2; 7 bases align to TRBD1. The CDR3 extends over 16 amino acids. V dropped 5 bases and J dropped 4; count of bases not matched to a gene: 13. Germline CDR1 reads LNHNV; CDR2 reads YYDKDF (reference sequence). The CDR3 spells CATSGNIEGAIYGYTF. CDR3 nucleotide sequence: TGTGCCACCAGCGGCAATATAGAGGGGGCGATCTATGGCTACACCTTC.

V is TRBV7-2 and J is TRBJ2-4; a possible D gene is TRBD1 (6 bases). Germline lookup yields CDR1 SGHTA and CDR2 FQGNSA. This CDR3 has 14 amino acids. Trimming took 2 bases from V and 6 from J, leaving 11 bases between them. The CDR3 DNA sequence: TGTGCCAGCAGCTTAATAAGGACAGCAAACATTCAGTACTTC. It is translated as CASSLIRTANIQYF.

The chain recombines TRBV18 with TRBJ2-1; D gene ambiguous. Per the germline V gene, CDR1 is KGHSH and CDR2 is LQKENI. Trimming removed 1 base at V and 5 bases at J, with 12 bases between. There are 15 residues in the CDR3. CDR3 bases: TGTGCCAGCTCACCACGCACAGACCCCAACAATGAGCAGTTCTTC. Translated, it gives CASSPRTDPNNEQFF.

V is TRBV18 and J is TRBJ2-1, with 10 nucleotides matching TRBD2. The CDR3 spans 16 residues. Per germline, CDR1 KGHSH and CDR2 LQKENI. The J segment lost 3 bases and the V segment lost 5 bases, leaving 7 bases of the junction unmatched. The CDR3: CASSIKVAGGYNEQFF. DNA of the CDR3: TGTGCCAGCTCAATCAAAGTAGCGGGAGGCTACAATGAGCAGTTCTTC.

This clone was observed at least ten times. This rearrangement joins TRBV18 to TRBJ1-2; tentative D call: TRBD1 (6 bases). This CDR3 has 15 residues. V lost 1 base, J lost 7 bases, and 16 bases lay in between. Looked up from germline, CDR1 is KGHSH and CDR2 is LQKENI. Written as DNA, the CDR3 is TGTGCCAGCTCACCACGGAAGGGGGTGATCTCTGGCTACACCTTC. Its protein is CASSPRKGVISGYTF.

The CDR3 coding sequence is TGTGCCAGCAGCGACGACAGGGCCCAGATTCGGAACACTGAAGCTTTCTTT. Translating it yields CASSDDRAQIRNTEAFF. The rearrangement links TRBV5-4 to TRBJ1-1; TRBD1 agrees at 7 bases. With 4 bases clipped from V and 1 base from J, the junction kept 13 bases outside the gene matches. Germline loops: CDR1 SGHNT, CDR2 YYREEE (reference sequence). The CDR3 length is 17 residues.

The CDR3 DNA is TGTGCCAGCCGACCCGGCCACCGGGACACTGAAGCTTTCTTT. Translation: CASRPGHRDTEAFF. The chain couples TRBV19 to TRBJ1-1; D not resolved. Trimming shortened V by 9 bases and J by 3 bases, and 17 bases separated the two germline ends. Germline-derived CDR1 and CDR2 are LNHDA and SQIVND (reference sequence). CDR3 length: 14 amino acids.

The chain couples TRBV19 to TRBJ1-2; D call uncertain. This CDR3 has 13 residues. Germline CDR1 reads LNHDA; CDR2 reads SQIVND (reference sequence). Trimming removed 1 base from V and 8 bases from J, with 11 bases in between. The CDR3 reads CASSIAAGWGYTF. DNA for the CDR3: TGTGCCAGTAGTATAGCCGCAGGCTGGGGCTACACCTTC.

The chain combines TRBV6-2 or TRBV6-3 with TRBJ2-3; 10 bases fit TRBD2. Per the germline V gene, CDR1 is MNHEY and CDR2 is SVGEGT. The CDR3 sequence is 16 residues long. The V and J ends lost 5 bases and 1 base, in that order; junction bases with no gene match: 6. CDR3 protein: CASSPLAGWGTDTQYF. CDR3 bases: TGTGCCAGCAGTCCACTAGCGGGGTGGGGCACAGATACGCAGTATTTT.

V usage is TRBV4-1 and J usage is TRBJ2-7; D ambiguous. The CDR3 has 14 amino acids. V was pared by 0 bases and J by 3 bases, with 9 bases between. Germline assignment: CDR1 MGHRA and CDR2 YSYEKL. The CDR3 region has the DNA TGCGCCAGCAGCCAAGACCACCTAGTCTACGAGCAGTACTTC. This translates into CASSQDHLVYEQYF.